The 28 T cell receptor beta chains given below trace back to one sample, sequenced in a study of T cell responses to AZD1222 COVID-19 vaccine. TCRdb keeps only in-frame clones here, not all; method: immunoSEQ multiplex PCR. The profile covers some 120,000 clones, with roughly 89% appearing a single time and roughly 4.1% taken by the ten largest. Source: peripheral blood, taken on day 0 of AZD1222 vaccination. The receptors here all came from an adult in good health.

This rearrangement joins TRBV27 to TRBJ1-5, with D unresolved. V was trimmed by 2 bases and J by 5 bases, leaving 7 bases between them. Germline V lookup: CDR1 MNHEY, CDR2 SMNVEV (reference sequence). This CDR3 spans 13 amino acids. The CDR3: CASSLAGDQPQHF. CDR3 sequence (DNA): TGTGCCAGCAGTTTAGCGGGAGATCAGCCCCAGCATTTT.

This clone has just a few counts. The V gene is TRBV4-1, the J gene TRBJ1-5; 11 nucleotides match TRBD1. Germline CDR1 reads MGHRA; CDR2 reads YSYEKL. The CDR3 length is 16 residues. J gave up 4 bases and V 2 bases, and 4 bases lay outside the gene matches. The CDR3 here is CASSQIGQGANQPQHF. CDR3 bases: TGCGCCAGCAGCCAAATAGGACAGGGGGCGAATCAGCCCCAGCATTTT.

The CDR3 spells CASSPQMSAEKLFF. The CDR3 DNA sequence: TGTGCCAGCAGCCCTCAAATGTCGGCGGAAAAACTGTTTTTT. The chain links TRBV7-9 to TRBJ1-4; no reliable D call. Germline V gives CDR1 SEHNR, CDR2 FQNEAQ (reference sequence). V lost 5 bases and J lost 8, with 15 bases in between. The length of the CDR3 is 14 residues.

This clone is classed as medium-sized. The V and J genes are TRBV6-6 and TRBJ1-6, with D unclear. Looked up from germline, CDR1 is MNHNY and CDR2 is SVGAGI (reference sequence). The CDR3 is made up of 15 amino acids. V was clipped by 2 bases and J by 7 bases, with 12 bases between them. This CDR3 is CASSYPGRENSPLHF. DNA of the CDR3: TGTGCCAGCAGTTACCCAGGACGGGAAAATTCACCCCTCCACTTT.

The rearrangement links TRBV19 to TRBJ1-2; D gene ambiguous. V shed 7 bases and J shed 3 bases, with 15 bases lying between them. CDR3 size: 14 residues. The germline gives CDR1 LNHDA, CDR2 SQIVND (reference sequence). The CDR3 loop reads CASTLDGWDYGYTF. The CDR3 DNA is TGTGCCAGTACCCTAGACGGTTGGGACTATGGCTACACCTTC.

The genes are TRBV6-5 and TRBJ1-6, with a tentative D call TRBD1 (6 bases). The CDR3 is made up of 15 amino acids. Germline V CDR1 and CDR2: MNHEY, SVGAGI. Trimming removed 4 bases at V and 5 bases at J, with 12 bases between. The CDR3 sequence: CASSWDMTNNSPLHF. Written as DNA, the CDR3 is TGTGCCAGCAGTTGGGACATGACGAATAATTCACCCCTCCACTTT.

The chain joins TRBV3-1 (or the pseudogene TRBV3-2) to TRBJ1-1; no clear D. The ends were cut back, 7 bases at V and 1 base at J, with 10 bases in the middle. The CDR3 consists of 13 residues. CDR1 is LGHDT and CDR2 is YNNKEL in the germline V gene (reference sequence). In DNA, the CDR3 is TGTGCCAGCACCTCTATCGGGAACACTGAAGCTTTCTTT. Encoded protein: CASTSIGNTEAFF.

The chain recombines TRBV24-1 with TRBJ1-2; tentative D call: TRBD1 (6 bases). The CDR3 is 12 amino acids. Germline V lookup: CDR1 KGHDR, CDR2 SFDVKD. V was trimmed by 7 bases and J by 5 bases, leaving 10 bases between them. Written as DNA, the CDR3 is TGTGCCACCAGCCTTCAGGGGTATGGCTACACCTTC. Translation: CATSLQGYGYTF.

The V call is TRBV7-9, the J call TRBJ2-7, with 8 bases aligning to TRBD2. The CDR3 has 15 amino acids. With V trimmed by 4 bases and J by 3 bases, 8 bases remained unmatched. CDR1 SEHNR and CDR2 FQNEAQ come from the germline V gene (reference sequence). The CDR3 is CASSSRTSRGYEQYF. CDR3 DNA: TGTGCCAGCAGCTCCCGGACTAGCCGGGGCTACGAGCAGTACTTC.

The chain has TRBV21-1 and TRBJ2-1; the D segment call TRBD1 is taken from the table without a DNA check. TRBV21-1 has pseudogene status. This CDR3 has 13 residues. This CDR3 is CASAGALYNEQFF. The CDR3 nucleotides read TGTGCCAGCGCAGGGGCACTATACAATGAGCAGTTCTTC.

This chain joins TRBV5-1 and TRBJ1-2; D ambiguous. The CDR3 totals 14 residues. Germline V lookup: CDR1 SGHRS, CDR2 YFSETQ. V dropped 0 bases and J dropped 3 bases, with 9 bases sitting between them. CDR3 in DNA: TGCGCCAGCAGCTTGGTGGCCCGGGACTATGGCTACACCTTC. Amino acids: CASSLVARDYGYTF.

The chain couples TRBV18 to TRBJ1-3; D call uncertain. The CDR3 extends over 13 amino acids. Looked up from germline, CDR1 is KGHSH and CDR2 is LQKENI. V gave up 6 bases and J gave up 0 bases, with 6 bases separating them. The CDR3, as DNA: TGTGCCAGCTCGGCCGGCTCTGGAAACACCATATATTTT. Translating it yields CASSAGSGNTIYF.

This clone was picked up one time. The chain carries TRBV7-8 and TRBJ1-1, with 7 nucleotides matching TRBD1. Germline V lookup: CDR1 SGHVS, CDR2 FQNEAQ. This CDR3 has 14 amino acids. After removal of 5 bases from V and 4 bases from J, the junction contained 7 bases not matched to a gene. In DNA form, the CDR3 reads TGTGCCAGCAGCCGTCAGACAGGGCGCACTGAAGCTTTCTTT. This sequence encodes CASSRQTGRTEAFF.

The chain uses TRBV7-9 and TRBJ2-1, with 9 bases lining up with TRBD1. V shed 2 bases, J shed 7 bases, and the junction held 6 bases outside the gene matches. The CDR3 runs 15 residues. Germline V gene lookup returns CDR1 SEHNR and CDR2 FQNEAQ (reference sequence). The CDR3 region is CASSLRTGEGNEQFF. CDR3 coding DNA: TGTGCCAGCAGCTTACGGACAGGGGAGGGGAATGAGCAGTTCTTC.

The V and J genes are TRBV29-1 and TRBJ2-7; 10 bases are shared with TRBD1. The CDR3 contains 13 residues. Germline V gene data show CDR1 as SQVTM and CDR2 as ANQGSEA. J lost 3 bases, V lost 7 bases, and 6 bases had no gene match. The CDR3 sequence: CSAIRTGGYEQYF. CDR3 DNA: TGCAGCGCTATCCGGACAGGGGGCTACGAGCAGTACTTC.

The count of this clone is one. The rearrangement uses TRBV11-2 and TRBJ2-3, with D perhaps TRBD1 or TRBD2 (5 bases each). The ends were cut back, 5 bases at V and 2 bases at J, with 14 bases in the middle. The CDR3 has 15 amino acids. CDR1 and CDR2 (germline): SGHAT, FQNNGV. CDR3 amino acids: CASSLYGGNTDTQYF. The CDR3 DNA follows: TGTGCCAGCAGCCTCTATGGGGGAAACACAGATACGCAGTATTTT.

The rearrangement uses TRBV3-1 (or the pseudogene TRBV3-2) and TRBJ1-6, with D possibly TRBD1 on 6 matching bases. The length of the CDR3 is 13 residues. Germline CDR1 and CDR2: LGHDT and YNNKEL (reference sequence). V dropped 4 bases and J dropped 10 bases, with 11 bases sitting between them. The CDR3 here is CASSPRGLSPLHF. The CDR3, as DNA: TGTGCCAGCAGCCCGAGGGGGTTATCACCCCTCCACTTT.

Only one count was recorded for this clone. The germline gene is not matched at one end of the junction; a read error may be the cause. The rearrangement links TRBV11-2 to TRBJ1-2; 7 positions agree with TRBD1. Germline CDR1 and CDR2: SGHAT and FQNNGV. There are 15 residues in the CDR3. The CDR3 loop reads CASSLDPGTAHGYTF. Here the CDR3 DNA reads TGTGCCAGCAGCCTAGACCCCGGGACAGCCCATGGCTACACCTTC.

This clone has only one observation. This chain connects TRBV9 to TRBJ1-2, with TRBD1 identical over 7 bases. Per germline, CDR1 SGDLS and CDR2 YYNGEE. V gave up 3 bases and J gave up 5 bases; unmatched junction bases: 13. This CDR3 comprises 16 residues. CDR3 bases: TGTGCCAGCAGCGCCGCACCGATTGACAGGGTTTATGGCTACACCTTC. It codes for CASSAAPIDRVYGYTF.

The chain couples TRBV15 to TRBJ2-5; D might be TRBD1 (6 bases). Germline CDR1 and CDR2: LNHNV and YYDKDF (reference sequence). With 4 bases removed from V and 4 bases from J, the gap between germline ends came to 10 bases. The CDR3 totals 13 residues. The CDR3 region is CATSTWTAETQYF. DNA for the CDR3: TGTGCCACCAGCACCTGGACAGCAGAGACCCAGTACTTC.

The chain joins TRBV6-5 to TRBJ1-2; 7 bases fit TRBD1. The germline CDR1 and CDR2 sequences are MNHEY and SVGAGI. The ends lost 2 bases at V and 8 bases at J; junction bases unmatched: 11. There are 15 residues in the CDR3. The CDR3 loop is CASSYQDTGASGYTF. Here the CDR3 DNA reads TGTGCCAGCAGTTACCAGGATACAGGGGCCTCCGGCTACACCTTC.

The J gene is TRBJ1-1, the V gene TRBV5-4, with 7 bases identical to TRBD1. After removal of 1 base from V and 5 bases from J, the junction contained 11 bases not matched to a gene. Germline V lookup: CDR1 SGHNT, CDR2 YYREEE (reference sequence). CDR3 length equals 16 residues. The CDR3: CASSLRRGQRGTEAFF. The CDR3 DNA reads as TGTGCCAGCAGCTTGAGGAGGGGACAGCGAGGGACTGAAGCTTTCTTT. Drawing the rest from reference TRBV5-4 and TRBJ1-1, the complete variable domain is ETGVTQSPTHLIKTRGQQVTLRCSSQSGHNTVSWYQQALGQGPQFIFQYYREEENGRGNFPPRFSGLQFPNYSSELNVNALELDDSALYLCASSLRRGQRGTEAFFGQGTRLTVV.

V and J are TRBV10-3 and TRBJ2-7; no definite D call. The CDR3 contains 14 residues. Trimming took off 0 bases at V and 3 bases at J, with 9 bases between the two ends. The germline gives CDR1 ENHRY, CDR2 SYGVKD. CDR3 in DNA: TGTGCCATCAGTGAGTCTCGGACGGACTACGAGCAGTACTTC. It yields the protein CAISESRTDYEQYF.

This clone has only one observation. The V and J genes are TRBV28 and TRBJ1-6, with D maybe TRBD1 (5 bases). Per the germline V gene, CDR1 is MDHEN and CDR2 is SYDVKM. CDR3 length: 13 amino acids. The V end was cut by 8 bases, the J end by 7 bases, with 12 bases between. The CDR3 nucleotides read TGTGCCAGCGACGACAGACTGAATTCACCCCTCCACTTT. As protein: CASDDRLNSPLHF.

This chain joins TRBV5-4 and TRBJ1-4; TRBD1 might be the D (5 bases). Per germline, CDR1 SGHNT and CDR2 YYREEE (reference sequence). CDR3 length: 15 residues. The V and J ends lost 4 bases and 3 bases respectively, with 13 bases between them. The CDR3 spells CASSSQGGANEKLFF. CDR3 nucleotides: TGTGCCAGCAGCAGCCAGGGTGGGGCTAATGAAAAACTGTTTTTT. Together with reference TRBV5-4 and TRBJ1-4, the CDR3 gives the full variable domain: ETGVTQSPTHLIKTRGQQVTLRCSSQSGHNTVSWYQQALGQGPQFIFQYYREEENGRGNFPPRFSGLQFPNYSSELNVNALELDDSALYLCASSSQGGANEKLFFGSGTQLSVL.

J is TRBJ1-4 and V is TRBV30; D not certain. This CDR3 spans 13 amino acids. CDR1 is GTSNPN and CDR2 is SVGIG in the germline V gene (reference sequence). The ends were cut back, 0 bases at V and 4 bases at J, with 6 bases in the middle. CDR3 sequence (DNA): TGTGCCTGGAGTGTACGCAATAATGAAAAACTGTTTTTT. Residues: CAWSVRNNEKLFF.

This chain uses TRBV7-2 with TRBJ2-3, with D perhaps being TRBD1 or TRBD2 (5 bases each). The CDR3 is 16 residues long. Trimming pared 1 base from V and 7 bases from J, leaving 18 bases between. The V gene's germline CDR1 is SGHTA and CDR2 FQGNSA. The CDR3 region is CASSLDGTFPTNTQYF. The CDR3 DNA is TGTGCCAGCAGCTTAGACGGGACGTTCCCCACGAATACGCAGTATTTT.

This clone was recorded once. The genes are TRBV5-1 and TRBJ2-5, with D maybe TRBD1 (6 bases). CDR3 length: 16 residues. V lost 0 bases, J lost 2 bases, and 14 bases lay in between. Germline-derived CDR1 and CDR2 are SGHRS and YFSETQ. The CDR3 DNA is TGCGCCAGCAGCTTGGGACCGGACAGTCAACAAGAGACCCAGTACTTC. Its protein is CASSLGPDSQQETQYF.